This T cell receptor (beta chain) was profiled in a study of cytomegalovirus exposure and HLA in healthy donors. The germline V gene encodes CDR1 SGHTA and CDR2 FQGNSA. The V gene end was trimmed by 5 bases and the J gene end by 8 bases; junction bases not matched to a gene: 6. There are 14 residues in the CDR3. On this clone: Its antigen remains unidentified.

Study-wide results and limits: Listed as cytomegalovirus-associated were over 150 TCR beta chains. Several top significant clusters appeared, in a later analysis, to be linked to common viral pathogens. Previously analyzed data showed that most TCR beta V segments were productive at a frequency of about 87% or about 30%. Fewer N-insertions than the roughly 670-donor mean were reportedly shown by an Asian-associated ancestry cluster in a later analysis.

PCR used 60 Vbeta primers and 13 Jbeta primers. Profiling relied on immunoSEQ multiplex PCR, and the TCRdb table lists in-frame clones only, not all of them. The repertoire holds more than 110,000 clones, with about 73% as singletons. The chain carries TRBV7-2 and TRBJ2-1; 10 bases agree with TRBD2. The origin of this receptor is a woman aged 55 to 70 in good health and CMV-seropositive. The sequenced sample was PBMCs. The CDR3 protein is CASSPGLAGDEQFF. The DNA of the CDR3 is TGTGCCAGCAGCCCGGGGCTAGCGGGAGATGAGCAGTTCTTC.